These T cell receptor beta chains were read from a single sample in a study of blood T cells in healthy people across ages. TCRdb used MiXCR to reprocess the 5' RACE reads, holding one entry per CDR3 protein. The repertoire holds hundreds of thousands of distinct CDR3 sequences, roughly 53% seen once, with 30% to 40% in the top ten. Sequencing was carried out using blood. The receptors come from a man aged 55 to 70 in good health. The CDR3 runs from the conserved cysteine through the conserved F or W. Fields, in order: J gene, clone size, V gene, D gene, CDR3 protein, CDR3 DNA. The D gene is left open where the match is weak. Size values are once, few and many counts, or a class for expanded clones, and some rows have none.

>TRBJ2-5|NA|TRBV20-1|TRBD2
CSASAFRAGATEQYF
TGCAGTGCTAGCGCATTTCGAGCGGGGGCCACGGAGCAGTACTTC
>TRBJ1-2|NA|TRBV28|NA
CASSLQGWGAYGYTF
TGTGCCAGCAGCTTACAGGGCTGGGGGGCATATGGCTACACCTTC
>TRBJ2-3|once|TRBV7-2|NA
CASSLHKPWGPDTQYF
TGTGCCAGCAGCCTCCACAAGCCGTGGGGCCCAGATACGCAGTATTTT
>TRBJ2-3|NA|TRBV2|NA
CASSGNSPRDTQYF
TGTGCCAGCAGTGGGAACAGCCCCCGAGATACGCAGTATTTT
>TRBJ2-4|few|TRBV29-1|TRBD1
CSVEARDRGPAKNIQYF
TGCAGCGTTGAAGCGCGGGACAGGGGGCCGGCCAAAAACATTCAGTACTTC
>TRBJ2-7|NA|TRBV20-1|NA
CSARPSMGEQYF
TGCAGTGCGAGACCCTCAATGGGCGAGCAGTACTTC
>TRBJ1-6|NA|TRBV29-1|TRBD1
CSVGQGGNSPLHF
TGCAGCGTTGGTCAGGGGGGGAATTCACCCCTCCACTTT
>TRBJ2-1|NA|TRBV2|NA
CASSGQGQPDEQFF
TGTGCCAGCAGTGGCCAGGGGCAGCCCGATGAGCAGTTCTTC
>TRBJ2-1|NA|TRBV24-1|NA
CATSEETGYNEQFF
TGTGCCACCAGTGAGGAGACAGGCTACAATGAGCAGTTCTTC
>TRBJ2-7|NA|TRBV7-8|NA
CASSANRVEQYF
TGTGCCAGCAGCGCCAACAGGGTCGAGCAGTACTTC
>TRBJ1-5|NA|TRBV6-1|NA
CASSELGGLVDQPQHF
TGTGCCAGCAGTGAATTGGGGGGGCTCGTTGATCAGCCCCAGCATTTT
>TRBJ2-1|NA|TRBV10-2|TRBD2
CASRGLAGYNEQFF
TGCGCCAGCAGGGGACTAGCGGGATACAATGAGCAGTTCTTC
>TRBJ2-7|NA|TRBV3-1|NA
CASSQDRNEQYF
TGTGCCAGCAGCCAGGATCGAAACGAGCAGTACTTC
>TRBJ2-7|NA|TRBV6-5|TRBD1
CASSRQGTGYEQYF
TGTGCCAGCAGTCGTCAGGGGACAGGGTACGAGCAGTACTTC
>TRBJ1-2|NA|TRBV3-1|NA
CASSQGISGGYTF
TGTGCCAGCAGCCAAGGGATCTCAGGTGGCTACACCTTC
>TRBJ2-7|NA|TRBV29-1|NA
CSVVQPSYEQYF
TGCAGCGTTGTTCAACCCTCCTACGAGCAGTACTTC
>TRBJ2-5|NA|TRBV3-1|NA
CASSQAQISGETQYF
TGTGCCAGCAGCCAAGCACAAATCTCGGGGGAGACCCAGTACTTC
>TRBJ2-3|NA|TRBV4-1|NA
CASSPQVARDTQYF
TGCGCCAGCAGCCCCCAGGTAGCCCGAGATACGCAGTATTTT
>TRBJ2-4|few|TRBV5-1|TRBD1
CASKNRGPGNIQYF
TGCGCCAGCAAAAACAGGGGTCCGGGAAACATTCAGTACTTC
>TRBJ1-6|few|TRBV25-1|TRBD1
CASSPRDRGNSPLHF
TGTGCCAGCAGTCCCCGGGACAGGGGTAATTCACCCCTCCACTTT
>TRBJ2-7|NA|TRBV10-3|NA
CAPRLETGYYEQYF
TGTGCCCCCAGGCTCGAGACAGGCTACTACGAGCAGTACTTC
>TRBJ2-3|NA|TRBV24-1|NA
CATSEGQGSTDTQYF
TGTGCCACCAGTGAGGGGCAGGGGAGCACAGATACGCAGTATTTT
>TRBJ2-1|NA|TRBV5-1|TRBD2
CASSLELAGGNQFF
TGCGCCAGCAGCTTAGAACTAGCGGGGGGTAACCAGTTCTTC
>TRBJ2-5|NA|TRBV2|NA
CAGTRSGETQYF
TGTGCCGGCACTCGAAGCGGGGAGACCCAGTACTTC
>TRBJ2-7|NA|TRBV3-1|TRBD2
CASSQMGLAGAEQYF
TGTGCCAGCAGCCAAATGGGACTAGCGGGAGCTGAGCAGTACTTC
>TRBJ2-7|once|TRBV10-3|NA
CAISEFSRDADYEQYF
TGTGCCATCAGTGAGTTTTCCCGGGACGCCGACTACGAGCAGTACTTC
>TRBJ2-3|NA|TRBV21-1|NA
CASSKDGTDTQYF
TGTGCCAGCAGCAAAGATGGCACAGATACGCAGTATTTT
>TRBJ2-3|NA|TRBV9|TRBD2
CASSVGTSTGTQYF
TGTGCCAGCAGCGTAGGGACTAGCACCGGTACGCAGTATTTT
>TRBJ2-1|few|TRBV4-2|TRBD1
CASSQEGQGRNEQFF
TGTGCCAGCAGCCAAGAGGGACAGGGGAGAAATGAGCAGTTCTTC
>TRBJ2-5|NA|TRBV27|TRBD1
CAGDRGYF
TGTGCGGGGGACAGGGGGTACTTC
>TRBJ2-7|once|TRBV12-3/TRBV12-4|TRBD1
CASENNRGPPGEQYF
TGTGCCAGCGAGAACAACAGGGGGCCTCCGGGGGAGCAGTACTTC
>TRBJ1-6|NA|TRBV6-2/TRBV6-3|NA
CASSRVGSSYNSPLHF
TGTGCCAGCAGCCGGGTCGGGAGCTCCTATAATTCACCCCTCCACTTT
>TRBJ1-2|few|TRBV20-1|TRBD1
CSANHVQGSGLGYGYTF
TGCAGTGCTAACCATGTACAGGGGTCCGGGCTCGGGTATGGCTACACCTTC
>TRBJ2-1|NA|TRBV5-1|TRBD1
CASSSDGQGERYNEQFF
TGCGCCAGCAGCTCGGATGGACAGGGAGAAAGATACAATGAGCAGTTCTTC
>TRBJ1-5|NA|TRBV6-1|NA
CASSEAGSNQPQHF
TGTGCCAGCAGTGAGGCAGGATCCAATCAGCCCCAGCATTTT
>TRBJ2-3|once|TRBV10-3|TRBD2
CAISSPGTKGTDTQYF
TGTGCCATCAGTTCACCCGGGACTAAGGGTACAGATACGCAGTATTTT
>TRBJ2-4|NA|TRBV3-1|NA
CASSRFGQCSGKNIQYF
TGTGCCAGCAGCCGTTTTGGACAGTGTAGCGGCAAAAACATTCAGTACTTC
>TRBJ2-3|NA|TRBV20-1|TRBD1
CSALDRVDVSDTQYF
TGCAGTGCTCTCGACAGGGTTGATGTCTCGGATACGCAGTATTTT
>TRBJ2-7|NA|TRBV6-5|NA
CASSYSKGSSYEQYF
TGTGCCAGCAGTTACTCGAAGGGGAGCTCCTACGAGCAGTACTTT
>TRBJ2-5|NA|TRBV10-3|TRBD2
CAISGTSRGQETQYF
TGTGCCATCAGTGGGACTAGCCGAGGCCAAGAGACCCAGTACTTC
>TRBJ2-1|NA|TRBV3-1|TRBD1
CASSRQTGGGEQFF
TGTGCCAGCAGCCGCCAAACAGGGGGCGGTGAGCAGTTCTTC
>TRBJ2-1|NA|TRBV3-1|NA
CASSQVGNEQFF
TGTGCCAGCAGCCAAGTCGGCAATGAGCAGTTCTTC
>TRBJ1-4|many|TRBV4-1|NA
CASSPTSSQTNEKLFF
TGCGCCAGCAGCCCGACGTCCAGCCAAACTAATGAAAAACTGTTTTTT
>TRBJ2-5|few|TRBV5-1|NA
CASSWTEQETQYF
TGCGCCAGCAGCTGGACTGAGCAAGAGACCCAGTACTTC
>TRBJ2-5|NA|TRBV3-1|NA
CASSQLGIETQYF
TGTGCCAGCAGCCAACTAGGGATCGAGACCCAGTACTTC
>TRBJ2-5|NA|TRBV12-3/TRBV12-4|NA
CASSLADEQGTQYF
TGTGCCAGCAGTTTAGCCGATGAACAGGGGACCCAGTACTTC
>TRBJ2-5|few|TRBV7-2|NA
CASSRDKNQETQYF
TGTGCCAGCAGCCGAGATAAAAACCAAGAGACCCAGTACTTC
>TRBJ1-6|many|TRBV5-8|NA
CASSPRGRAPSPLHF
TGTGCCAGCAGCCCCCGTGGCAGGGCTCCTTCACCCCTCCACTTT
>TRBJ1-4|NA|TRBV7-6|NA
CASRRTPGDEKLFF
TGTGCCAGCAGGAGGACCCCGGGTGATGAAAAACTGTTTTTT
>TRBJ2-1|NA|TRBV20-1|TRBD1
CSARNPTGTYIHEQFF
TGCAGTGCTAGAAACCCGACAGGGACCTACATCCATGAGCAGTTCTTC
>TRBJ2-3|NA|TRBV7-8|TRBD1
CASSQDRGLRTDTQYF
TGTGCCAGCAGCCAAGACAGGGGGCTTCGGACAGATACGCAGTATTTT
>TRBJ2-7|NA|TRBV5-1|NA
CASSLGTGHSYEQYF
TGCGCCAGCAGCTTGGGGACGGGACACTCCTACGAGCAGTACTTC
>TRBJ2-5|NA|TRBV20-1|NA
CSAAIGGTGEETQYF
TGCAGTGCTGCCATCGGGGGAACGGGGGAAGAGACCCAGTACTTC
>TRBJ1-4|NA|TRBV15|NA
CATSRVAGEGTNEKLFF
TGTGCCACCAGCAGAGTGGCGGGGGAGGGCACTAATGAAAAACTGTTTTTT
>TRBJ1-6|NA|TRBV6-5|NA
CASRGTGQYSPLHF
TGTGCCAGCAGGGGAACAGGGCAGTATTCACCCCTCCACTTT